The sequence of this TCR beta chain was determined in a study of shared clonotypes between healthy human individuals. The protocol was immunoSEQ multiplex PCR, while the TCRdb copy is restricted to in-frame clones and leaves out a portion. The table includes about 680,000 clones, 72% detected once. The V gene lost 8 bases and the J gene lost 10 bases, with 18 bases spanning the gap. CDR1 and CDR2 from the germline V gene are SNHLY and FYNNEI. This CDR3 spans 13 amino acids. The source of this sequence is a woman in her 30s in good health. The chain has TRBV2 and TRBJ2-1; possibly TRBD1 for D (6 bases). The material sequenced was memory CD4+ T cells sorted from blood. Subset of the sample: CD45RA-negative fraction. CDR3 sequence reads: CASYDRMINEQFF. Here the CDR3 DNA reads TGTGCCAGCTATGACAGGATGATCAACGAGCAGTTCTTC.